This T cell receptor beta chain was captured by sequencing in a study of blood T cells in healthy people across ages. Findings and caveats of the study: The percentage of naive T cells correlated strongly with TCR beta diversity. More naive CD4+ cells and higher diversity marked long-lived donors relative to aged donors. The study lacked donor CMV status, which possibly confounded expanded clonotype changes.

Regarding this clonotype: What it binds is not known.

Using a J-beta primer mix together with a sample-barcoded 5' primer, a second PCR was run for roughly 7 to 11 cycles. One entry per CDR3 protein results from TCRdb running MiXCR on the 5' RACE reads. The data show under 950,000 distinct CDR3 sequences, approximately 21% seen once. This CDR3 has 12 residues. Trimming stripped 6 bases from V and 7 bases from J, with 12 bases between. Material for sequencing was blood. This rearrangement joins TRBV12-3 or TRBV12-4 to TRBJ2-5, with TRBD1 as a possible D gene (6 bases). The receptor was derived from a man aged 65 to 79 in good health. The CDR3 bases are TGTGCCAGCAGGCAGGGGAAGGGGACCCAGTACTTC. Its translation is CASRQGKGTQYF.